This note documents a single T cell receptor (beta chain) sequence. Its target is unknown. The entry originates in a study of blood T cells in healthy people across ages. Germline V gene sequence: CDR1 DFQATT, CDR2 SNEGSKA (reference sequence). Trimming removed 3 bases from V and 0 bases from J, with 13 bases in between. The CDR3 is made up of 15 amino acids. A sample-barcoded 5' primer and a J-beta primer mix were used in a second PCR of roughly 7 to 11 cycles. TCRdb reprocessed the 5' RACE reads via MiXCR and lists one record per CDR3 protein. The sample records hundreds of thousands of distinct CDR3 sequences, 40% to 45% being singletons. General observations from the study: Because sorting was not performed, PBMCs prevented conclusive naive versus antigen-experienced comparison.

This receptor was obtained from an elderly man in good health. Source material: blood. The chain couples TRBV20-1 to TRBJ2-3, with D perhaps matching TRBD1 (6 bases). In DNA, the CDR3 is TGCAGTGCTAGTACAGGGTCTTTTAGCACAGATACGCAGTATTTT. Translation: CSASTGSFSTDTQYF.